This note documents a single TCR beta chain sequence. What it binds is unknown. In the PCR, 60 Vbeta and 13 Jbeta primers were used. Sequencing was performed with immunoSEQ multiplex PCR; in TCRdb, only in-frame clones are kept and a portion is missing. The sample lists about 98,000 clones, roughly 70% occurring once. This specimen comes from a study of cytomegalovirus exposure and HLA in healthy donors. General study results and limits: Accounts indicate the classifier identified cytomegalovirus status with strong specificity and sensitivity. Among TCR sequences, most were rare, though some public TCRs appeared in many donors. Three CMV-associated chains proved CMV antigen-specific in vitro.

Germline CDR1 MGHDK, CDR2 SYGVNS. CDR3 length: 13 amino acids. The ends were cut back, 10 bases at V and 3 bases at J, with 15 bases in the middle. The V call is TRBV25-1, the J call TRBJ1-2; D not certain. The TCR originated in a male donor in good health and CMV-seronegative. Sequencing was carried out using PBMCs. In DNA form, the CDR3 reads TGTGCCACCAAGGAGGCGGGAGACTATGGCTACACCTTC. As protein: CATKEAGDYGYTF.